These 14 T cell receptor beta chains were sequenced from one sample in a study of blood T cell repertoires in COVID-19 (dated by TCRdb to 2019 to 2021). Library method: the immunoSEQ multiplex PCR assay. Sourced from immuneACCESS, this table was stored by TCRdb with only in-frame sequences that have V and J called. A share of the clones is absent; for the studies checked, an unresolved V gene accounts for under half, and the remainder has no known explanation. The sample includes about 70,000 clones, with roughly 80% observed a single time. 18% of the sample is taken by the ten largest. Material: peripheral blood. Receptors were obtained from a man between 65 and 85 years old who had recovered from COVID-19.

The J gene is TRBJ1-1, the V gene TRBV6-5; D is perhaps TRBD1 (5 bases). This CDR3 has 14 residues. Germline CDR1 reads MNHEY; CDR2 reads SVGAGI. V gave up 7 bases and J gave up 1 base, with 13 bases separating them. The CDR3 DNA is TGTGCCAGCAAGGGCGACAGAACGAACACTGAAGCTTTCTTT. Protein: CASKGDRTNTEAFF.

In this sample, this clone turned up a few times. This sequence joins TRBV19 and TRBJ1-1, with D uncertain. V lost 10 bases and J lost 4, with 19 bases in between. Germline CDR1 and CDR2: LNHDA and SQIVND (reference sequence). The CDR3 totals 14 residues. The CDR3 spells CATSPSREATEAFF. The CDR3, as DNA: TGTGCCACCTCCCCTTCGCGGGAGGCCACTGAAGCTTTCTTT.

This clone has a count of ten or more. The CDR3 reads CASRPPGGGNTIYF. CDR3 coding DNA: TGTGCCAGCAGGCCCCCGGGAGGGGGAAACACCATATATTTT. J is TRBJ1-3 and V is TRBV6-5; D is undetermined. The CDR3 consists of 14 residues. Germline V gene sequence: CDR1 MNHEY, CDR2 SVGAGI. The germline V and J ends were trimmed by 6 bases and 4 bases, with 13 bases remaining between them.

This clone appeared a single time. The CDR3 coding sequence is TGTGCCAGCAGTGTAGACACCGGGGAGCTGTTTTTT. Translation gives CASSVDTGELFF. V and J are TRBV7-9 and TRBJ2-2; D gene uncertain. Germline values: CDR1 SEHNR, CDR2 FQNEAQ (reference sequence). The length of the CDR3 is 12 residues. The V end was cut by 6 bases, the J end by 3 bases, with 5 bases between.

This chain connects TRBV7-2 to TRBJ2-3; 8 bases line up with TRBD2. V lost 4 bases and J lost 5; bases outside the gene matches: 14. The length of the CDR3 is 17 residues. From germline, CDR1 is SGHTA and CDR2 FQGNSA. Written as DNA, the CDR3 is TGTGCCAGCAGCTCCCCGGGGGGGCGCCGTGATAGAGATACGCAGTATTTT. Amino acids: CASSSPGGRRDRDTQYF.

V is TRBV28 and J is TRBJ2-1; 9 bases are shared with TRBD2. The V and J ends lost 1 base and 4 bases, in that order; junction bases with no gene match: 2. The CDR3 consists of 15 residues. CDR1 and CDR2 from the germline V gene are MDHEN and SYDVKM. The DNA of the CDR3 is TGTGCCAGCAGTTTATCTCTAGCGGGATACAATGAGCAGTTCTTC. The encoded protein is CASSLSLAGYNEQFF.

The chain couples TRBV6-1 to TRBJ2-1; 9 bases map to TRBD2. This CDR3 has 17 amino acids. Per the germline V gene, CDR1 is MNHNS and CDR2 is SASEGT. With 1 base clipped from V and 0 bases from J, the junction kept 4 bases outside the gene matches. The CDR3 DNA reads as TGTGCCAGCAGTGAAGGTAGCGGGGGCCGCTCCTACAATGAGCAGTTCTTC. It is translated as CASSEGSGGRSYNEQFF.

The genes are TRBV28 and TRBJ1-1, with D unclear. Trimming took 6 bases from V and 1 from J, leaving 9 bases between them. Germline V lookup: CDR1 MDHEN, CDR2 SYDVKM. The CDR3 spans 13 residues. The CDR3 here is CASSQEENTEAFF. For the CDR3, the DNA is TGTGCCAGCAGCCAGGAGGAGAACACTGAAGCTTTCTTT.

This chain joins TRBV27 and TRBJ2-7, with 7 bases that match TRBD2. CDR1 is MNHEY and CDR2 is SMNVEV in the germline V gene (reference sequence). The CDR3 covers 13 residues. J gave up 6 bases and V 6 bases, and 8 bases lay outside the gene matches. The CDR3, as DNA: TGTGCCAGCAGCCGTGATGGGGGGGGCGAGCAGTACTTC. Residues: CASSRDGGGEQYF.

J is TRBJ1-5 and V is TRBV11-3; D call uncertain. V lost 3 bases, J lost 3 bases, and 6 bases lay in between. The CDR3 totals 13 residues. Germline assignment: CDR1 SGHNT and CDR2 YENEEA. This chain's CDR3 is CASSLDSNQPQHF. CDR3 DNA sequence: TGTGCCAGCAGCTTGGACTCCAATCAGCCCCAGCATTTT.

This clone was picked up a small number of times. The chain recombines TRBV6-5 with TRBJ1-2; no clear D gene. V lost 5 bases to trimming and J lost 7 bases, with 17 bases between them. The germline CDR1 and CDR2 sequences are MNHEY and SVGAGI. The CDR3 is 14 residues long. This CDR3 reads CASSHEILGGGYTF. CDR3 DNA: TGTGCCAGCAGTCACGAGATCCTCGGCGGTGGCTACACCTTC.

This chain links TRBV11-2 with TRBJ2-1, with 7 bases aligning to TRBD2. J gave up 2 bases and V 3 bases, and 1 base lay outside the gene matches. CDR1 SGHAT and CDR2 FQNNGV come from the germline V gene. CDR3 length: 14 residues. The DNA of the CDR3 is TGTGCCAGCAGCTTGGGGGGGACCTACAATGAGCAGTTCTTC. This codes for CASSLGGTYNEQFF.

V gene TRBV6-2 or TRBV6-3 combines with J gene TRBJ2-5, with D perhaps matching TRBD1 (6 bases). Germline values: CDR1 MNHEY, CDR2 SVGEGT. There are 14 residues in the CDR3. Trimming removed 4 bases at V and 1 base at J, with 10 bases between. CDR3 amino acids: CASSSNRVQETQYF. As DNA, the CDR3 is TGTGCCAGCAGTTCAAACAGGGTCCAAGAGACCCAGTACTTC.

This chain links TRBV11-3 with TRBJ2-3, with 7 bases identical to TRBD1. In germline, CDR1 is SGHNT, CDR2 YENEEA. V was pared by 5 bases and J by 2 bases, with 7 bases of the junction left unmatched. The CDR3 extends over 15 amino acids. The CDR3 protein is CASSRGQAFTDTQYF. The CDR3 bases are TGTGCCAGCAGCCGAGGACAGGCGTTCACAGATACGCAGTATTTT.